This T cell receptor beta chain was found in a study of blood T cell repertoires in COVID-19. After removal of 4 bases from V and 10 bases from J, the junction contained 11 bases not matched to a gene. From germline, CDR1 is LNHDA and CDR2 SQIVND (reference sequence). There are 16 residues in the CDR3. TCRdb's copy holds only in-frame clones and misses some; the assay was immunoSEQ multiplex PCR. This repertoire shows approximately 100,000 clones, about 89% found once; its top ten account for around a tenth. The V gene is TRBV19, the J gene TRBJ1-6; 9 positions match TRBD1. Sample: peripheral blood. The receptor comes from a man aged 45 to 65 with acute or convalescent COVID-19. The CDR3 is CASSTLTGGSRSPLHF. CDR3 DNA sequence: TGTGCCAGTAGTACCCTGACAGGGGGTTCGCGCTCACCCCTCCACTTT.